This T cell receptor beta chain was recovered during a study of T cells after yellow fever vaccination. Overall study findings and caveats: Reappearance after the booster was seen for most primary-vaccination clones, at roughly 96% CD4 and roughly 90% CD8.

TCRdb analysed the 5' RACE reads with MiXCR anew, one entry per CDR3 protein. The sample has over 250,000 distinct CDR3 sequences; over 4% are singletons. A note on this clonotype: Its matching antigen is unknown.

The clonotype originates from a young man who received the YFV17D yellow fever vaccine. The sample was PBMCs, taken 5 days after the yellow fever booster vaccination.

The CDR3 nucleotides read TGCAGTGCTGGAGGGACATATACCTACGAGCAGTACTTC. This translates into CSAGGTYTYEQYF. This chain connects TRBV20-1 to TRBJ2-7, with D perhaps given as TRBD1 or TRBD2 (6 bases each). V was trimmed by 5 bases and J by 2 bases, leaving 13 bases between them. CDR1 is DFQATT and CDR2 is SNEGSKA in the germline V gene (reference sequence). The CDR3 length is 13 residues.